These T cell receptor beta chains were read from a single sample in a study of cytomegalovirus exposure and HLA in healthy donors. TCRdb keeps only in-frame clones here, not all; method: immunoSEQ multiplex PCR. The data contain roughly 120,000 clones, more than 75% of them singletons. Specimen: PBMCs. The receptors were gathered from a woman aged 55 to 70 in good health and CMV-seropositive. Each CDR3 is given with its conserved first and last residue. The D gene is left open where the match is weak. Clone size is shown for a subset of rows, as once, few, many or a class of expanded clone.

d_gene	v_gene	j_gene	len	abundance	CDR3aa	CDR3nt
TRBD2	TRBV6-1	TRBJ2-5	18	-	CASSEPTSGGPGGETQYF	TGTGCCAGCAGTGAACCGACTAGCGGGGGGCCGGGGGGAGAGACCCAGTACTTC
-	TRBV6-5	TRBJ1-1	15	-	CASSYSANMNTEAFF	TGTGCCAGCAGTTACTCGGCCAACATGAACACTGAAGCTTTCTTT
TRBD1	TRBV9	TRBJ2-6	19	few	CASSVEGQGALAGANVLTF	TGTGCCAGCAGCGTAGAGGGACAGGGGGCGCTTGCTGGGGCCAACGTCCTGACTTTC
-	TRBV18	TRBJ2-2	15	-	CASSPPPTKTGELFF	TGTGCCAGCTCACCACCGCCCACTAAGACCGGGGAGCTGTTTTTT
-	TRBV6-1	TRBJ2-1	14	-	CASRLQGPNVEQFF	TGTGCCAGCAGATTACAGGGACCAAACGTTGAGCAGTTCTTC
TRBD1	TRBV18	TRBJ1-2	17	-	CASSPNPTGQGNYGYTF	TGTGCCAGCTCACCCAACCCCACCGGACAGGGAAACTATGGCTACACCTTC
-	TRBV4-2	TRBJ2-7	15	few	CASSQEGDPAYEQYF	TGTGCCAGCAGCCAAGAAGGAGACCCAGCCTACGAGCAGTACTTC
TRBD1	TRBV7-2	TRBJ1-6	15	-	CASSLGTGTNSPLHF	TGTGCCAGCAGCTTAGGGACAGGGACTAATTCACCCCTCCACTTT
-	TRBV6-6	TRBJ1-2	11	-	CASSPDYGYTF	TGTGCCAGCAGCCCAGACTATGGCTACACCTTC
TRBD1	TRBV13	TRBJ2-6	17	-	CASRQGIGVAGANVLTF	TGTGCCAGCAGACAGGGGATTGGGGTAGCTGGGGCCAACGTCCTGACTTTC
TRBD2	TRBV19	TRBJ2-2	15	-	CASSWGGTSPGELFF	TGTGCCAGTAGTTGGGGCGGGACTAGTCCCGGGGAGCTGTTTTTT
TRBD2	TRBV19	TRBJ2-7	17	-	CASSYHGLAASPYEQYF	TGTGCCAGTAGTTACCACGGGCTAGCGGCTAGCCCCTACGAGCAGTACTTC
-	TRBV4-3	TRBJ1-2	13	-	CASSHGGLGGYTF	TGCGCCAGCAGCCATGGGGGCCTCGGAGGCTACACCTTC
-	TRBV7-8	TRBJ1-5	14	-	CASSQSEINQPQHF	TGTGCCAGCAGCCAATCAGAAATCAATCAGCCCCAGCATTTT
-	TRBV2	TRBJ2-1	13	-	CASMGPITYEQFF	TGTGCCAGCATGGGGCCAATTACTTATGAGCAGTTCTTC
-	TRBV6-5	TRBJ1-3	15	-	CASSSGSVSGNTIYF	TGTGCCAGCAGTTCCGGCAGCGTCTCCGGGAACACCATATATTTT
-	TRBV11-2	TRBJ1-1	13	-	CASAFGETFEAFF	TGTGCCAGCGCGTTCGGGGAAACTTTTGAAGCTTTCTTT
-	TRBV16	TRBJ1-2	14	-	CASSQFSANYGYTF	TGTGCCAGCAGCCAATTCTCAGCTAACTATGGCTACACCTTC
TRBD1	TRBV6-5	TRBJ2-5	14	-	CASSRQGAGETQYF	TGTGCCAGCAGCCGACAGGGGGCTGGAGAGACCCAGTACTTC
-	TRBV12-5	TRBJ2-1	15	-	CASGLDSTYPGEQFF	TGTGCTAGTGGTTTGGACTCGACTTATCCGGGTGAGCAGTTCTTC
-	TRBV6-5	TRBJ2-1	13	few	CASALGGNNEQFF	TGTGCCAGCGCCCTTGGAGGGAACAATGAGCAGTTCTTC
-	TRBV30	TRBJ1-2	13	-	CAWSEQTNYGYTF	TGTGCCTGGAGTGAACAGACTAACTATGGCTACACCTTC
-	TRBV19	TRBJ2-6	16	-	CASTIGDPSGANVLTF	TGTGCCAGTACTATTGGAGACCCTTCTGGGGCCAACGTCCTGACTTTC
TRBD2	TRBV13	TRBJ2-7	14	-	CASSSRGSGRQQYF	TGTGCCAGCAGCTCGCGGGGTAGCGGGAGACAGCAGTACTTC
-	TRBV4-3	TRBJ1-1	16	-	CASSPGPASMNTEAFF	TGCGCCAGCAGTCCAGGGCCAGCCAGTATGAACACTGAAGCTTTCTTT
-	TRBV28	TRBJ2-1	18	-	CASSLFALRELTYNEQFF	TGTGCCAGCAGTTTATTCGCCCTCCGGGAATTAACATACAATGAGCAGTTCTTC
TRBD2	TRBV7-9	TRBJ2-2	15	-	CASRAGTKNTGELFF	TGTGCCAGCAGGGCCGGGACTAAGAACACCGGGGAGCTGTTTTTT
-	TRBV6-5	TRBJ2-3	15	once	CASSDYKTIFDTQYF	TGTGCCAGCAGTGACTACAAGACAATTTTTGATACGCAGTATTTT
TRBD1	TRBV7-2	TRBJ2-7	15	-	CASSLGGQGTYEQYF	TGTGCCAGCAGCTTAGGGGGACAGGGAACCTACGAGCAGTACTTC
-	TRBV19	TRBJ2-2	15	once	CASSVSVLNTGELFF	TGTGCCAGTAGTGTTTCCGTTTTGAACACCGGGGAGCTGTTTTTT
-	TRBV7-9	TRBJ2-1	14	-	CASSLSSTGNEQFF	TGTGCCAGCAGCTTAAGTTCGACGGGTAATGAGCAGTTCTTC
TRBD2	TRBV7-2	TRBJ2-7	17	-	CASSLGRGLAYSYEQYF	TGTGCCAGCAGCTTAGGGAGGGGACTAGCCTATTCCTACGAGCAGTACTTC